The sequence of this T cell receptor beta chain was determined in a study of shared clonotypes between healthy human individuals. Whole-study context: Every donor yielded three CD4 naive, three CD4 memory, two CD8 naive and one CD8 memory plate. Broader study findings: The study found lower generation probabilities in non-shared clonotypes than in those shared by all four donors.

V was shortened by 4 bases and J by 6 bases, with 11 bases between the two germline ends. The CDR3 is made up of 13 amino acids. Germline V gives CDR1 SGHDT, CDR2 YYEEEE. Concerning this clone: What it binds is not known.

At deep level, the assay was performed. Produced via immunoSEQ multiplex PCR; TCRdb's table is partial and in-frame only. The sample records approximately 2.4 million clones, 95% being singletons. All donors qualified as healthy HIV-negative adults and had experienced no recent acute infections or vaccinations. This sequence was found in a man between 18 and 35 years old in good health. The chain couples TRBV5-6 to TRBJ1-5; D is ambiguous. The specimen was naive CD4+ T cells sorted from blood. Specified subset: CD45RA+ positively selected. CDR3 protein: CASSLDRGQPQHF. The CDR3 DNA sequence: TGTGCCAGCAGCCTAGACCGCGGTCAGCCCCAGCATTTT.